These 24 T cell receptor beta chains originate from one sample sequenced in a study of cytomegalovirus exposure and HLA in healthy donors. Both 60 Vbeta primers and 13 Jbeta primers went into the PCR. The assay was immunoSEQ multiplex PCR, and TCRdb's table has in-frame clones only and misses some. The table has approximately 150,000 clones, around two thirds seen once; the top ten hold approximately 1.6%. Sequencing was done on a sample of PBMCs. Receptor source: a woman aged 18-29 years in good health and CMV-seronegative.

Comment on this clone: A junction boundary mismatches the germline segment, possibly from a read error. The chain has TRBV7-8 and TRBJ2-1, with TRBD2 matching over 7 bases. CDR3 length equals 17 residues. CDR1 and CDR2 (germline): SGHVS, FQNEAQ. The CDR3 spells CASGLVRGLAVSNEQFF. CDR3 nucleotides: TGTGCCAGCGGCTTAGTCCGGGGCCTAGCGGTCTCCAATGAGCAGTTCTTC.

In nucleotides, the CDR3 is TGTGCCAGCAGCTTAGTCGTAAACACTGAAGCTTTCTTT. Translated, it gives CASSLVVNTEAFF. This sequence joins TRBV7-2 and TRBJ1-1; D remains ambiguous. This CDR3 comprises 13 residues. Trimming left V 1 base short and J 2 bases short, with 5 bases between. Germline loops: CDR1 SGHTA, CDR2 FQGNSA.

In nucleotides, the CDR3 is TGTGCCAGCAGGAACCCCGGGACAGGGGGGGTAGGCTACACCTTC. Amino acids: CASRNPGTGGVGYTF. The chain carries TRBV6-5 and TRBJ1-2; TRBD1 aligns across 11 bases. Germline trimming cut 6 bases from V and 8 bases from J; bases unmatched to any gene: 11. The CDR3 loop spans 15 amino acids. Germline CDR1 MNHEY, CDR2 SVGAGI.

The chain combines TRBV7-8 with TRBJ2-1; TRBD2 agrees at 11 bases. CDR3 size: 14 residues. Germline CDR1 SGHVS, CDR2 FQNEAQ. V trimming: 5 bases; J trimming: 10 bases; junction bases outside the gene matches: 7. The CDR3 DNA sequence: TGTGCCAGCAGCGGTCTAGCGGGGGGCTGGGAGCAGTTCTTC. Translating gives CASSGLAGGWEQFF.

CDR3 protein: CASSFTGGNQPQHF. The CDR3 nucleotides read TGTGCCAGCAGTTTTACAGGGGGCAATCAGCCCCAGCATTTT. The V call is TRBV27, the J call TRBJ1-5; 7 nucleotides align to TRBD1. CDR1 and CDR2 from the germline V gene are MNHEY and SMNVEV (reference sequence). The CDR3 extends over 14 amino acids. Unmatched junction bases numbered 1, after V lost 3 bases and J lost 2 bases.

This rearrangement joins TRBV10-3 to TRBJ1-3; D unresolved. Looked up from germline, CDR1 is ENHRY and CDR2 is SYGVKD. This CDR3 has 13 amino acids. V gave up 11 bases and J gave up 0 bases, with 11 bases separating them. The chain's CDR3 is CAAGRDSGNTIYF. The CDR3 region has the DNA TGTGCCGCGGGGAGGGACTCTGGAAACACCATATATTTT.

The V call is TRBV19, the J call TRBJ1-5, with no clear D. The V gene lost 10 bases and the J gene lost 4 bases, with 14 bases spanning the gap. From germline, CDR1 is LNHDA and CDR2 SQIVND (reference sequence). The length of the CDR3 is 13 residues. The CDR3 nucleotides read TGTGCCATATCGGTCCTGAGAAATCAGCCCCAGCATTTT. Amino acid sequence: CAISVLRNQPQHF. The full variable domain, completed using reference TRBV19 and TRBJ1-5, is DGGITQSPKYLFRKEGQNVTLSCEQNLNHDAMYWYRQDPGQGLRLIYYSQIVNDFQKGDIAEGYSVSREKKESFPLTVTSAQKNPTAFYLCAISVLRNQPQHFGDGTRLSIL.

V and J are TRBV30 and TRBJ2-1, with 10 bases that match TRBD2. With 0 bases clipped from V and 0 bases from J, the junction kept 5 bases outside the gene matches. Germline loops: CDR1 GTSNPN, CDR2 SVGIG (reference sequence). This CDR3 is built from 17 residues. The CDR3 coding sequence is TGTGCCTGGAGTGTTAGGAGCGGGAGGGGCTCCTACAATGAGCAGTTCTTC. Residues: CAWSVRSGRGSYNEQFF.

The chain combines TRBV11-3 with TRBJ2-2; a possible D gene is TRBD2 (6 bases). V lost 1 base, J lost 5 bases, and 11 bases lay in between. The CDR3 has 15 residues. CDR1 and CDR2 from the germline V gene are SGHNT and YENEEA. CDR3 nucleotide sequence: TGTGCCAGCAGCTTAGCGGGAGAAGGGACCGGGGAGCTGTTTTTT. Its translation: CASSLAGEGTGELFF.

The chain recombines TRBV9 with TRBJ1-2; possibly TRBD1 for D (5 bases). The CDR3 sequence is 14 residues long. The germline CDR1 and CDR2 sequences are SGDLS and YYNGEE. V was trimmed by 0 bases and J by 4 bases, leaving 10 bases between them. CDR3 protein: CASSVEGVGYGYTF. CDR3 nucleotides: TGTGCCAGCAGCGTAGAAGGGGTGGGCTATGGCTACACCTTC.

The chain links TRBV7-2 to TRBJ1-1, with 11 nucleotides matching TRBD1. The CDR3 length is 19 residues. J gave up 1 base and V 3 bases, and 13 bases lay outside the gene matches. Germline V gene sequence: CDR1 SGHTA, CDR2 FQGNSA. Here the CDR3 DNA reads TGTGCCAGCAGCTTTCGGGGGGACAGGGGGTTTATTGGGAACACTGAAGCTTTCTTT. Amino acid sequence: CASSFRGDRGFIGNTEAFF.

The J gene is TRBJ2-1, the V gene TRBV5-3; D remains ambiguous. TRBV5-3 is noted as an ORF with a role that remains uncertain. This CDR3 contains 11 residues. V was trimmed by 0 bases and J by 8 bases, leaving 3 bases between them. CDR3 residues: CARSLVYEQFF. CDR3 nucleotide sequence: TGTGCCAGAAGCTTGGTCTATGAGCAGTTCTTC.

CDR3 sequence (DNA): TGTGCCAGCATGGAAGGGGGCGAGCAGTACGTC. Its protein product is CASMEGGEQYV. The chain links TRBV6-6 to TRBJ2-7; possible D gene TRBD1, 6 bases. The germline V and J ends were trimmed by 7 bases and 6 bases, with 10 bases remaining between them. This CDR3 has 11 amino acids. The germline V gene encodes CDR1 MNHNY and CDR2 SVGAGI (reference sequence).

This clone was seen only a few times. The rearrangement joins TRBV6-1 to TRBJ1-5, with a tentative D call TRBD1 (5 bases). Trimming took 4 bases from V and 0 from J, leaving 10 bases between them. Germline assignment: CDR1 MNHNS and CDR2 SASEGT. The CDR3 contains 15 residues. CDR3 nucleotides: TGTGCCAGCAGTGGAAGGGGTTATAGCAATCAGCCCCAGCATTTT. Translation: CASSGRGYSNQPQHF.

The chain joins TRBV27 to TRBJ2-2; 10 positions match TRBD1. CDR1 is MNHEY, CDR2 SMNVEV, per germline (reference sequence). Germline trimming cut 10 bases from V and 5 bases from J; bases unmatched to any gene: 10. The CDR3 runs 15 residues. The CDR3 region is CAMETGGWKTGELFF. The CDR3 DNA sequence: TGTGCCATGGAGACAGGGGGCTGGAAAACCGGGGAGCTGTTTTTT.

This rearrangement joins TRBV5-1 to TRBJ2-7; D is uncertain. The germline V and J ends were trimmed by 4 bases and 0 bases, with 11 bases remaining between them. From germline, CDR1 is SGHRS and CDR2 YFSETQ. The CDR3 consists of 14 residues. Here the CDR3 reads CASSLTRSSYEQYF. The DNA of the CDR3 is TGCGCCAGCAGCCTAACCCGTTCCTCCTACGAGCAGTACTTC.

This clone occurred a few times. This sequence joins TRBV15 and TRBJ2-3, with 14 nucleotides matching TRBD2. The CDR3 consists of 17 residues. J lost 4 bases, V lost 1 base, and 4 bases had no gene match. The germline V gene encodes CDR1 LNHNV and CDR2 YYDKDF (reference sequence). CDR3 loop: CATSRVRTSGGPDTQYF. CDR3 nucleotides: TGTGCCACCAGCAGAGTAAGGACTAGCGGGGGGCCAGATACGCAGTATTTT.

The rearrangement uses TRBV29-1 and TRBJ2-3, with 10 bases that match TRBD1. The germline CDR1 and CDR2 sequences are SQVTM and ANQGSEA. J lost 0 bases, V lost 5 bases, and 11 bases had no gene match. This CDR3 contains 17 residues. In DNA, the CDR3 is TGCAGCGTTCCCCGGGACAGGGGCCAATCTAGCACAGATACGCAGTATTTT. Its protein is CSVPRDRGQSSTDTQYF.

The chain couples TRBV6-5 to TRBJ2-6; 7 nucleotides line up with TRBD2. Germline CDR1 is MNHEY and CDR2 is SVGAGI. V shed 5 bases and J 1 base; nucleotides not matched to a gene: 2. The CDR3 length is 15 residues. The CDR3 nucleotides read TGTGCCAGCAGTCCCGGGAGGTCTGGGGCCAACGTCCTGACTTTC. Protein sequence: CASSPGRSGANVLTF.

CDR3 nucleotide sequence: TGCGCCAGCAGGAATTTAGCGGGGGCCAGGGGGGAGACCCAGTACTTC. It is translated as CASRNLAGARGETQYF. The V gene is TRBV5-1, the J gene TRBJ2-5; TRBD2 matches at 9 bases. Germline V CDR1 and CDR2: SGHRS, YFSETQ. The V segment lost 5 bases and the J segment 5 bases; nucleotides outside the gene matches: 13. The CDR3 is made up of 16 amino acids. The whole variable domain, remainder taken from reference TRBV5-1 and TRBJ2-5, is KAGVTQTPRYLIKTRGQQVTLSCSPISGHRSVSWYQQTPGQGLQFLFEYFSETQRNKGNFPGRFSGRQFSNSRSEMNVSTLELGDSALYLCASRNLAGARGETQYFGPGTRLLVL.

This chain connects TRBV9 to TRBJ1-3; TRBD1 is a possible D gene (5 bases). CDR3 length: 15 residues. Deletions cut 3 bases from V and 0 bases from J, with 10 bases between. Germline CDR1 reads SGDLS; CDR2 reads YYNGEE. CDR3 in amino acids: CASSARAASGNTIYF. The CDR3 nucleotides read TGTGCCAGCAGCGCCAGGGCTGCCTCTGGAAACACCATATATTTT.

This chain links TRBV5-5 with TRBJ1-6, with TRBD1 identical over 11 bases. The CDR3 has 15 residues. The ends lost 4 bases at V and 10 bases at J; junction bases unmatched: 7. CDR1 SGHKS and CDR2 YYEKEE come from the germline V gene (reference sequence). This CDR3 is CASSTGQGVWSPLHF. The CDR3 nucleotides are TGTGCCAGCAGCACGGGACAGGGGGTTTGGTCACCCCTCCACTTT.

The chain is built from TRBV7-2 and TRBJ2-5, with 14 bases lining up with TRBD2. V lost 1 base, J lost 4 bases, and 5 bases stayed unmatched. From germline, CDR1 is SGHTA and CDR2 FQGNSA. The CDR3 is 17 residues long. In DNA, the CDR3 is TGTGCCAGCAGCTTAGGGACTAGCGGGGGGAGGGGAGAGACCCAGTACTTC. Its translation: CASSLGTSGGRGETQYF.

V is TRBV7-2 and J is TRBJ2-2, with D possibly TRBD1 on 7 matching bases. The CDR3 runs 15 residues. Germline CDR1 is SGHTA and CDR2 is FQGNSA. V was trimmed by 5 bases and J by 5 bases, leaving 15 bases between them. CDR3 loop: CASSRRGTETGELFF. The CDR3 nucleotides are TGTGCCAGCAGCCGGAGGGGGACAGAAACCGGGGAGCTGTTTTTT.